The entry below describes one TCR beta chain. Its antigen is undetermined. Sequencing used immunoSEQ multiplex PCR; TCRdb keeps in-frame clones, though not all of them. This sample carries some 30,000 clones, approximately 83% of them seen once, and the ten largest clones take roughly 1.9%. The J segment lost 5 bases and the V segment lost 10 bases, leaving 13 bases of the junction unmatched. Germline CDR1 SNHLY, CDR2 FYNNEI. The CDR3 is 14 residues long. This sample was taken from a study of tumor-infiltrating lymphocytes in localized non-small cell lung cancer. Regarding the study as a whole: Each assay used a separate piece of the same tissue.

The specimen sequenced was lung tumor tissue. This receptor was identified in a human donor with non-small cell lung cancer. The chain couples TRBV2 to TRBJ2-7; 8 bases agree with TRBD1. CDR3 loop: CAKKRQGTGDEQYF. The CDR3 DNA reads as TGTGCCAAAAAGAGGCAGGGGACAGGCGACGAGCAGTACTTC.